What follows describes a single TCR beta chain. This clone was observed a single time. Its antigen remains unidentified. Per-base quality was not reported, and no clone a single base away is much larger than it. The data stem from a study of blood T cell repertoires in COVID-19 (dated by TCRdb to the early 2020s). As for the study more broadly: Samples covering the acute and convalescent phases of COVID-19 were provided by collaborators in the United States, Italy and Spain. The samples were drawn from two sources: the first 160 participants of the ongoing ImmuneRACE study, and 1,000 to 1,500 subjects contributed by 6 global collaborators. The prospective study material was composed of cDNA or gDNA derived from T cells, B-cell-depleted T cells, or PBMCs. Nearly every sample came with metadata listing a de-identified subject ID, COVID-19 status, age in years and sex. A freely available public database, intended as a resource for researchers studying the immune response to SARS-CoV-2, is where the repertoires were released. The dataset comprised deeply sampled blood TCRbeta repertoires from subjects exposed to, actively infected with, or recovered from COVID-19. Where available, HLA class I and class II types were taken from metadata supplied by the sample provider and were not determined by assay-based typing. Study-level results and caveats: The quantity of clinical and demographic metadata differed by source and by participant and was supplied without curation.

The CDR3 sequence holds 14 residues, the cysteine and phenylalanine included. Just the 42-base CDR3 DNA is kept, in frame starting at base 1. CDR1 and CDR2, looked up from the germline V gene, are MNHEY and SVGEGT. The trim is 5 bases for V and 4 bases for J, with a gap of 15 bases between the germline ends. TCRbeta CDR3 regions were amplified from genomic DNA using the immunoSEQ Assay, a bias-controlled multiplex PCR. As for the authors' bioinformatics: The number of nucleated cells in each sample was estimated from the amplification of reference gene primers within the assay. To quantify the absolute abundance of each unique TCRbeta CDR3 rearrangement, sequence reads were collapsed and filtered. For each sample, productive Simpson clonality was calculated by taking the square root of Simpson's diversity index across productive rearrangements. The table was pulled from immuneACCESS by TCRdb, which kept in-frame rearrangements only. Such tables lose some clones; where checked, under half of the loss comes from unresolved V genes, and the rest has no known cause. D and trimming come from the DNA, and the V and J calls and clone size come from that table. A total of 40,000 or so clones appear in this sample, around four fifths of them only once. In total, the top ten clones hold around 5% of the sample.

Whole blood was collected in K2EDTA tubes by collaborating institutions according to the institutions' own protocols. Collaborator samples were shipped for TCRbeta analysis as frozen whole blood, isolated PBMCs, or DNA extracted from either sample type. The sequence was collected from a man in his fifties or sixties with active COVID-19. The sequencing input was peripheral blood. The chain joins TRBV6-2 or TRBV6-3 to TRBJ2-7; a tentative D match to TRBD2 spans 6 bases. The base sequence is TGTGCCAGCAGTCAAACCCGGACTATTTACGAGCAGTACTTC. This encodes CASSQTRTIYEQYF.